These 27 T cell receptor beta chains share one sample of origin, sequenced in a study of OX40 agonist ivuxolimab in advanced cancers. The data were produced by immunoSEQ multiplex PCR, yet TCRdb's version contains in-frame clones alone and is incomplete. The profile shows over 60,000 clones, about nine tenths of them singletons. The sample consisted of CD4+ or CD8+ T cells sorted from blood, taken in a trial of the OX40 agonist ivuxolimab. Source of these receptors: an adult with an advanced solid tumor such as melanoma, head and neck, liver or kidney cancer.

The chain combines TRBV16 with TRBJ2-7, with 7 bases lining up with TRBD1. The germline gives CDR1 KGHSY, CDR2 FQNENV. The ends lost 0 bases at V and 2 bases at J; junction bases unmatched: 10. This CDR3 region has 17 residues. The CDR3 loop is CASSQSIRRGLTYEQYF. Here the CDR3 DNA reads TGTGCCAGCAGCCAATCGATACGCAGGGGGTTAACCTACGAGCAGTACTTC.

The chain is built from TRBV11-3 and TRBJ2-7, with TRBD2 matching 9 bases. The CDR3 extends over 15 amino acids. Germline V gene lookup returns CDR1 SGHNT and CDR2 YENEEA. The V and J ends lost 5 bases and 3 bases, in that order; junction bases with no gene match: 8. DNA for the CDR3: TGTGCCAGCAGCGGGGGACTAGCTGAATTCTACGAGCAGTACTTC. Protein product: CASSGGLAEFYEQYF.

The chain recombines TRBV5-1 with TRBJ2-7; 8 bases fit TRBD1. The CDR3 has 14 residues. CDR1 SGHRS and CDR2 YFSETQ come from the germline V gene. After removal of 4 bases from V and 5 bases from J, the junction contained 8 bases not matched to a gene. CDR3 loop: CASSQTMTGDEQYF. The DNA of the CDR3 is TGCGCCAGCAGCCAAACAATGACAGGGGACGAGCAGTACTTC.

The chain joins TRBV5-4 to TRBJ1-1; 9 bases map to TRBD1. Germline values: CDR1 SGHNT, CDR2 YYREEE (reference sequence). The CDR3 length is 16 residues. V lost 4 bases to trimming and J lost 7 bases; unmatched junction nucleotides: 14. CDR3 sequence: CASSTTGTGRFGEAFF. The CDR3 DNA reads TGTGCCAGCAGCACCACCGGGACAGGGAGATTCGGTGAAGCTTTCTTT.

The V call is TRBV4-1, the J call TRBJ1-3; possible D gene TRBD1, 6 bases. This CDR3 spans 16 amino acids. Between the trimmed V and J ends, which lost 0 bases and 6 bases, there was a span of 15 bases. CDR1 is MGHRA, CDR2 YSYEKL, per germline. This chain's CDR3 is CASSQDHLGQTNTIYF. DNA of the CDR3: TGCGCCAGCAGCCAAGACCACTTAGGACAGACAAACACCATATATTTT.

Worth noting for this clone: The junction shows a germline mismatch at one end, possibly a read error. The chain is built from TRBV7-7 and TRBJ2-5; the D gene is possibly TRBD2 (6 bases). The CDR3 has 16 amino acids. From germline, CDR1 is SSHAT and CDR2 FNYEAQ (reference sequence). The CDR3, as DNA: TGTGCTAGCAGCCCTGACTTACTAGCAAACCAAGAGACCCAGTACTTC. Its protein product is CASSPDLLANQETQYF.

This chain joins TRBV30 and TRBJ1-1; TRBD1 is a possible D gene (5 bases). Germline loops: CDR1 GTSNPN, CDR2 SVGIG (reference sequence). This CDR3 is 11 amino acids long. V was pared by 4 bases and J by 5 bases, with 8 bases between. The CDR3 protein is CAWMGVTEAFF. CDR3 nucleotide sequence: TGTGCCTGGATGGGGGTGACTGAAGCTTTCTTT.

The chain combines TRBV6-5 with TRBJ2-1; 8 positions agree with TRBD1. CDR1 is MNHEY and CDR2 is SVGAGI in the germline V gene. There are 13 residues in the CDR3. Trimming removed 2 bases from V and 10 bases from J; junction bases left unmatched: 4. CDR3 bases: TGTGCCAGCAGTTACACCAGACAGGGGGAGCAGTTCTTC. Protein: CASSYTRQGEQFF.

The chain combines TRBV5-5 with TRBJ1-1, with TRBD1 identical over 7 bases. Per the germline V gene, CDR1 is SGHKS and CDR2 is YYEKEE (reference sequence). V lost 0 bases to trimming and J lost 3 bases; unmatched junction nucleotides: 2. The CDR3 contains 14 residues. The chain's CDR3 is CASSLVTGYTEAFF. The DNA for the CDR3 is TGTGCCAGCAGCTTGGTGACAGGGTACACTGAAGCTTTCTTT.

This clone appeared once. The rearrangement links TRBV6-1 to TRBJ1-2; D remains ambiguous. V dropped 0 bases and J dropped 0 bases, with 11 bases sitting between them. The CDR3 is 16 residues long. Germline loops: CDR1 MNHNS, CDR2 SASEGT. In DNA form, the CDR3 reads TGTGCCAGCAGTGAAGCGGTTTGGGGAGCTAACTATGGCTACACCTTC. This codes for CASSEAVWGANYGYTF.

This chain uses TRBV2 with TRBJ1-4; D is perhaps TRBD1 (6 bases). Trimming cost V 2 bases and J 5 bases, with 9 bases left between them. Per germline, CDR1 SNHLY and CDR2 FYNNEI. The CDR3 has 14 residues. CDR3 bases: TGTGCCAGCAGTGAACCGACAGGAAATGAAAAACTGTTTTTT. It is translated as CASSEPTGNEKLFF.

The V and J genes are TRBV10-1 and TRBJ1-1; weak D call: TRBD1 (5 bases). Germline V CDR1 and CDR2: WNHNN, SYGVQD (reference sequence). CDR3 size: 14 residues. Trimming pared 3 bases from V and 5 bases from J, leaving 13 bases between. The CDR3: CASSEAGEDTEAFF. The CDR3 DNA reads as TGCGCCAGCAGTGAAGCGGGGGAAGATACTGAAGCTTTCTTT.

The chain joins TRBV19 to TRBJ2-3; possibly TRBD1 for D (5 bases). CDR3 size: 16 residues. Germline CDR1 reads LNHDA; CDR2 reads SQIVND (reference sequence). V was trimmed by 6 bases and J by 2 bases, leaving 18 bases between them. CDR3 in amino acids: CASSDRPRSSTDTQYF. In nucleotides, the CDR3 is TGTGCCAGTAGCGACAGACCCCGGTCTTCCACAGATACGCAGTATTTT.

This clone showed up just once. This chain links TRBV5-6 with TRBJ2-7; D unclear. The CDR3 is made up of 11 amino acids. Germline V gives CDR1 SGHDT, CDR2 YYEEEE. Trimming removed 1 base at V and 6 bases at J, with 5 bases between. The CDR3 is CASSLLTEQYF. Here the CDR3 DNA reads TGTGCCAGCAGCTTGCTAACCGAGCAGTACTTC.

V is TRBV5-1 and J is TRBJ2-3; D possibly corresponds to TRBD2 (5 bases). V lost 6 bases and J 1 base, leaving 18 bases between the germline ends. The CDR3 covers 16 residues. Looked up from germline, CDR1 is SGHRS and CDR2 is YFSETQ. Here the CDR3 reads CASTPEGRSRTDTQYF. In DNA, the CDR3 is TGCGCCAGCACCCCCGAGGGCAGGAGCCGCACAGATACGCAGTATTTT.

This chain connects TRBV6-5 to TRBJ2-5, with no clear D. Looked up from germline, CDR1 is MNHEY and CDR2 is SVGAGI. V was shortened by 6 bases and J by 1 base, with 9 bases between the two germline ends. The CDR3 is 13 residues long. The CDR3 DNA reads as TGTGCCAGCAGGTCTTACGGCCAAGAGACCCAGTACTTC. It specifies CASRSYGQETQYF.

This chain connects TRBV10-3 to TRBJ1-4; D might be TRBD1 (5 bases). The germline CDR1 and CDR2 sequences are ENHRY and SYGVKD. Trimming removed 0 bases from V and 7 bases from J, with 15 bases in between. The CDR3 runs 16 residues. The CDR3 protein is CAISESEAGWGEKLFF. The CDR3 DNA reads TGTGCCATCAGTGAGTCGGAGGCAGGGTGGGGTGAAAAACTGTTTTTT.

The J gene is TRBJ1-2, the V gene TRBV5-4; D is unclear. V lost 0 bases, J lost 5 bases, and 8 bases lay in between. Germline CDR1 is SGHNT and CDR2 is YYREEE (reference sequence). The CDR3 contains 13 residues. CDR3 DNA: TGTGCCAGCAGCTTGGTTGGCAATTATGGCTACACCTTC. It is translated as CASSLVGNYGYTF. The full variable domain, its missing parts supplied by reference TRBV5-4 and TRBJ1-2, is ETGVTQSPTHLIKTRGQQVTLRCSSQSGHNTVSWYQQALGQGPQFIFQYYREEENGRGNFPPRFSGLQFPNYSSELNVNALELDDSALYLCASSLVGNYGYTFGSGTRLTVV.

The chain has TRBV4-1 and TRBJ2-5, with 7 bases lining up with TRBD2. V lost 6 bases and J lost 2; bases outside the gene matches: 9. CDR1 and CDR2 from the germline V gene are MGHRA and YSYEKL. CDR3 size: 15 residues. CDR3: CASSQSGGGQETQYF. The CDR3 DNA sequence: TGCGCCAGCAGTCAATCTGGGGGGGGGCAAGAGACCCAGTACTTC.

The CDR3 DNA follows: TGTGCCAGTAGCTTGGGCGTCCCAGGCGCAGATACGCAGTATTTT. Translation: CASSLGVPGADTQYF. The chain couples TRBV19 to TRBJ2-3; no firm D call. The germline gives CDR1 LNHDA, CDR2 SQIVND (reference sequence). V shed 6 bases and J shed 4 bases, with 17 bases lying between them. The CDR3 is 15 residues long.

V usage is TRBV5-1 and J usage is TRBJ2-7; no clear D. Germline V lookup: CDR1 SGHRS, CDR2 YFSETQ. The germline V and J ends were trimmed by 0 bases and 4 bases, with 11 bases remaining between them. The CDR3 covers 14 residues. In nucleotides, the CDR3 is TGCGCCAGCAGCTTGGCCGGACCTCGATACGAGCAGTACTTC. It is translated as CASSLAGPRYEQYF.

V gene TRBV9 combines with J gene TRBJ2-2; 10 bases are shared with TRBD2. V lost 1 base and J lost 6; bases outside the gene matches: 0. In germline, CDR1 is SGDLS, CDR2 YYNGEE. The CDR3 runs 14 residues. DNA for the CDR3: TGTGCCAGCAGCGTACTAGCGGGGGCCGGGGAGCTGTTTTTT. As protein: CASSVLAGAGELFF.

The chain uses TRBV6-1 and TRBJ1-2, with 7 bases matching TRBD1. The CDR3 covers 14 residues. V was clipped by 7 bases and J by 4 bases; unmatched bases: 9. CDR1 and CDR2 from the germline V gene are MNHNS and SASEGT. The CDR3 DNA sequence: TGTGCCAGCACGGCGCAGGGGGGTTTCTATGGCTACACCTTC. This translates into CASTAQGGFYGYTF.

This clone has a single count. The V and J genes are TRBV28 and TRBJ2-5; a weak D match, TRBD1 (5 bases). The closer fit of TRBJ2-7 to the DNA end suggests the J call may be wrong. Germline V lookup: CDR1 MDHEN, CDR2 SYDVKM. The CDR3 has 15 residues. The CDR3 nucleotides read TGTGCCAGCAGTTTATCCCCAGGGTTTGGCTACGAGCAGTACTTC. This gives the protein CASSLSPGFGYEQYF.

The V and J genes are TRBV27 and TRBJ2-3; TRBD2 might be the D (6 bases). V was cut by 3 bases and J by 4 bases, with 14 bases left in between. CDR1 and CDR2 from the germline V gene are MNHEY and SMNVEV (reference sequence). CDR3 size: 15 residues. Written as DNA, the CDR3 is TGTGCCAGCAGTTTGAGGGAGGATGGGGCAGATACGCAGTATTTT. Translating it yields CASSLREDGADTQYF.

V usage is TRBV5-5 and J usage is TRBJ1-2; D is uncertain. CDR1 is SGHKS, CDR2 YYEKEE, per germline (reference sequence). CDR3 length: 14 amino acids. V lost 0 bases and J lost 2, with 8 bases in between. The chain's CDR3 is CASSLVPENYGYTF. Written as DNA, the CDR3 is TGTGCCAGCAGCTTGGTCCCAGAAAACTATGGCTACACCTTC.

The chain joins TRBV5-1 to TRBJ2-5; 14 bases fit TRBD2. The CDR3 consists of 18 residues. Germline assignment: CDR1 SGHRS and CDR2 YFSETQ. J lost 5 bases, V lost 4 bases, and 13 bases had no gene match. CDR3 loop: CASSLGTSGSNSGETQYF. The CDR3 nucleotides read TGCGCCAGCAGCCTCGGGACTAGCGGGAGTAATTCAGGGGAGACCCAGTACTTC.